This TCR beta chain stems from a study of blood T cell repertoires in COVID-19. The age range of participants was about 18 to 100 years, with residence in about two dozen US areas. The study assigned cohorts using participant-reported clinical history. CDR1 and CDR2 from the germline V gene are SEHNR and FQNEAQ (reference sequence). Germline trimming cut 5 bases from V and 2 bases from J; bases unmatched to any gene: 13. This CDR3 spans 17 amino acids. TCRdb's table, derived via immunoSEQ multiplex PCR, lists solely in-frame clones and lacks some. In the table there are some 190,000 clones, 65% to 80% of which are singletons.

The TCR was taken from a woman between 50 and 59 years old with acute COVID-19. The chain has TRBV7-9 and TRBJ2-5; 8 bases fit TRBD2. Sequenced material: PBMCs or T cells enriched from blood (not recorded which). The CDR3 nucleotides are TGTGCCAGCAGCCCCTGGGGTTGGCGGGGGGAACAAGAGACCCAGTACTTC. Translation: CASSPWGWRGEQETQYF.